This entry lists 5 T cell receptor beta chains sequenced from one sample in a study of PD-1 blockade in mismatch repair-deficient tumors. Repertoires were generated with immunoSEQ multiplex PCR, while TCRdb's copy carries only in-frame clones and drops some. The top ten clones hold less than 6% of a sample with 75,000 to 80,000 clones, around 80% of them seen once. Material: peripheral blood, obtained 44 weeks after starting pembrolizumab. The receptor source for this set is an adult with mismatch repair-deficient cancer.

V usage is TRBV7-8 and J usage is TRBJ2-7; D may be TRBD2 (7 bases). CDR1 is SGHVS, CDR2 FQNEAQ, per germline. This CDR3 is 16 amino acids long. Between the trimmed V and J ends, which lost 5 bases and 3 bases, there was a span of 20 bases. The CDR3 spells CASSTSRGGTLYEQYF. The CDR3 bases are TGTGCCAGCAGCACTTCTCGGGGAGGGACACTCTACGAGCAGTACTTC.

The chain employs TRBV11-3 and TRBJ1-1; D not certain. Trimming cost V 1 base and J 3 bases, with 9 bases left between them. CDR3 length equals 14 residues. Germline CDR1 and CDR2: SGHNT and YENEEA. CDR3 loop: CASSLGYGYTEAFF. In nucleotides, the CDR3 is TGTGCCAGCAGCTTAGGGTACGGATACACTGAAGCTTTCTTT.

The chain combines TRBV5-1 with TRBJ2-3; TRBD2 aligns across 9 bases. The CDR3 consists of 16 residues. Germline CDR1 is SGHRS and CDR2 is YFSETQ. V lost 4 bases and J lost 4; bases outside the gene matches: 10. In nucleotides, the CDR3 is TGCGCCAGCAGCCCCACTAGCGGCGGGGGGGCAGATACGCAGTATTTT. Protein: CASSPTSGGGADTQYF.

The chain combines TRBV29-1 with TRBJ2-1; D might be TRBD2 (5 bases). The CDR3 totals 13 residues. Trimming pared 4 bases from V and 7 bases from J, leaving 14 bases between. Looked up from germline, CDR1 is SQVTM and CDR2 is ANQGSEA. CDR3 in DNA: TGCAGCGTTGCTGCTAGCTCGGGGAATGAGCAGTTCTTC. Its protein product is CSVAASSGNEQFF.

The chain uses TRBV5-6 and TRBJ1-3; D is undetermined. This CDR3 has 13 amino acids. In germline, CDR1 is SGHDT, CDR2 YYEEEE. V gave up 4 bases and J gave up 2 bases, with 7 bases separating them. CDR3 loop: CASSRPTGNTIYF. CDR3 nucleotide sequence: TGTGCCAGCAGCCGCCCCACTGGAAACACCATATATTTT.